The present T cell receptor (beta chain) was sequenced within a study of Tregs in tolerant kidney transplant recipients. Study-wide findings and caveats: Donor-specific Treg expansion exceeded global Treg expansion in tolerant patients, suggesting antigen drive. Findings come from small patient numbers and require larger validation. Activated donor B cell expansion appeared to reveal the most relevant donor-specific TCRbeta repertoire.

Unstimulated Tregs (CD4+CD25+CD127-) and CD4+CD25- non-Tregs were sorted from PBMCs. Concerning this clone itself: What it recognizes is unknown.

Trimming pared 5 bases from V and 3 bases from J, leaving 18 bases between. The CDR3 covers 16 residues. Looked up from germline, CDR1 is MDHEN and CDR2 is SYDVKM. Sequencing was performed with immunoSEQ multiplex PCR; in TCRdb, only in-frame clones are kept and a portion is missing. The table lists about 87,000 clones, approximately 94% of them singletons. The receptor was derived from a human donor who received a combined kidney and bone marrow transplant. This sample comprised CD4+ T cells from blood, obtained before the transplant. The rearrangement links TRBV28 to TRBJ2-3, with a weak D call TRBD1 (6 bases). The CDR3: CASSQKTGSWTDTQYF. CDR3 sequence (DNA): TGTGCCAGCAGTCAAAAGACAGGCTCTTGGACAGATACGCAGTATTTT.